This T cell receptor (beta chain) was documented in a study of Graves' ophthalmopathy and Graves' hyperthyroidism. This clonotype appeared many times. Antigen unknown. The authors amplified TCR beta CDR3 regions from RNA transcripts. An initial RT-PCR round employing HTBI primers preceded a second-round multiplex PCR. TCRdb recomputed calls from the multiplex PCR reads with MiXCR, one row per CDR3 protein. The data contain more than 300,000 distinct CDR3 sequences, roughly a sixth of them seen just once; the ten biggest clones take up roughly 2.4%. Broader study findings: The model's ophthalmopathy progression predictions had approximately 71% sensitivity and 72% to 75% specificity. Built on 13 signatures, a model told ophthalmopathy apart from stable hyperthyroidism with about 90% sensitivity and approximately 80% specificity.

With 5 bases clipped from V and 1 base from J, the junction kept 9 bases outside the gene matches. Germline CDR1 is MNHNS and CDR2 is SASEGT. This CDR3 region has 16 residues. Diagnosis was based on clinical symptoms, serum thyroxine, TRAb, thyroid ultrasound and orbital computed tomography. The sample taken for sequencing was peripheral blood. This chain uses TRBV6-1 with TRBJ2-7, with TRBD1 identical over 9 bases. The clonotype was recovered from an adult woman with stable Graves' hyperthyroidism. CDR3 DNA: TGTGCCAGCAGTAGGGTTCAAGGGACAGGGTCCTACGAGCAGTACTTC. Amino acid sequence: CASSRVQGTGSYEQYF.